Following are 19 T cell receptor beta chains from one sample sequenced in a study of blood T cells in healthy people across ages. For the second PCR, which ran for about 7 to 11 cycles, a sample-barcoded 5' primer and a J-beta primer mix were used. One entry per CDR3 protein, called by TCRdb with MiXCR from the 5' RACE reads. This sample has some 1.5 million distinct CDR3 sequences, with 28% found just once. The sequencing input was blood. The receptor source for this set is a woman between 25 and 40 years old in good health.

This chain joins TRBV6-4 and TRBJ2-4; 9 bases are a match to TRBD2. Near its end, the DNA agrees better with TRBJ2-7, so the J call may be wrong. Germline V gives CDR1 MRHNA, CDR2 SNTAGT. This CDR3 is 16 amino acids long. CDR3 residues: CASSRSGLANSYEQYF. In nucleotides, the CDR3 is TGTGCCAGCAGTAGATCGGGACTAGCTAACTCCTACGAGCAGTACTTC.

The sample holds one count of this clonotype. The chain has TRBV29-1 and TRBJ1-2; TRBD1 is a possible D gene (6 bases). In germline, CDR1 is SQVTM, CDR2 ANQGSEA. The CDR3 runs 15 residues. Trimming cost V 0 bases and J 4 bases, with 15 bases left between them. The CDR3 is CSVEDRGGFGYGYTF. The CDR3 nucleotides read TGCAGCGTTGAAGATCGGGGGGGCTTTGGCTATGGCTACACCTTC. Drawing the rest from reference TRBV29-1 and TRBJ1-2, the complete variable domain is SAVISQKPSRDICQRGTSLTIQCQVDSQVTMMFWYRQQPGQSLTLIATANQGSEATYESGFVIDKFPISRPNLTFSTLTVSNMSPEDSSIYLCSVEDRGGFGYGYTFGSGTRLTVV.

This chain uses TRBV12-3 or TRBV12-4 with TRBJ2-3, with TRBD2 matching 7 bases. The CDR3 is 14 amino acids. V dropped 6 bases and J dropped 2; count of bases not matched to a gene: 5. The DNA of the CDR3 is TGTGCCAGCAGCCACCGACTAGCCACAGATACGCAGTATTTT. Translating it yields CASSHRLATDTQYF.

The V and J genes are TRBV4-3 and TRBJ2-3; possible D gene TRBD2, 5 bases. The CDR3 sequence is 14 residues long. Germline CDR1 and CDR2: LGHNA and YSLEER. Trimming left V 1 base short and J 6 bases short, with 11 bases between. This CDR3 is CASSQGLAEDTQYF. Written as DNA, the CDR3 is TGCGCCAGCAGCCAAGGCCTAGCCGAGGATACGCAGTATTTT.

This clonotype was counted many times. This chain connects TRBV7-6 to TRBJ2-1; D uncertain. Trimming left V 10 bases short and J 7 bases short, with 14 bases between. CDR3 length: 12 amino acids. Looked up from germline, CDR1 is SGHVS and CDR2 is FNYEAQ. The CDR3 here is CATSRLSNEQFF. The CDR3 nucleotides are TGTGCCACCTCCCGACTTTCTAATGAGCAGTTCTTC.

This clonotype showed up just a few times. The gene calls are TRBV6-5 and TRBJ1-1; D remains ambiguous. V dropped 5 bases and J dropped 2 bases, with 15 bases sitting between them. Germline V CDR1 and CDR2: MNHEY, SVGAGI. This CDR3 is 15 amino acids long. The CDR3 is CASSNRRSLNTEAFF. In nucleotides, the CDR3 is TGTGCCAGCAGTAATCGACGGTCGCTTAACACTGAAGCTTTCTTT.

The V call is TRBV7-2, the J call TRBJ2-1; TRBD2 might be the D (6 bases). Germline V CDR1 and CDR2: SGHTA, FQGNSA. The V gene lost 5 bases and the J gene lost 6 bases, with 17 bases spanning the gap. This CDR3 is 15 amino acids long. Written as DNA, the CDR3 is TGTGCCAGCAGCCCTAGGACTACCGCAGGCAATGAGCAGTTCTTC. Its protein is CASSPRTTAGNEQFF. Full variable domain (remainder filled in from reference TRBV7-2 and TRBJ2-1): GAGVSQSPSNKVTEKGKDVELRCDPISGHTALYWYRQSLGQGLEFLIYFQGNSAPDKSGLPSDRFSAERTGGSVSTLTIQRTQQEDSAVYLCASSPRTTAGNEQFFGPGTRLTVL.

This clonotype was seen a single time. The CDR3 spells CASSVGGYANTGELFF. Written as DNA, the CDR3 is TGTGCCAGCAGCGTCGGGGGGTACGCGAACACCGGGGAGCTGTTTTTT. V is TRBV9 and J is TRBJ2-2; TRBD2 agrees at 7 bases. The CDR3 spans 16 residues. With V trimmed by 2 bases and J by 0 bases, 4 bases remained unmatched. The germline V gene encodes CDR1 SGDLS and CDR2 YYNGEE. The full variable domain, its missing parts supplied by reference TRBV9 and TRBJ2-2, is DSGVTQTPKHLITATGQRVTLRCSPRSGDLSVYWYQQSLDQGLQFLIQYYNGEERAKGNILERFSAQQFPDLHSELNLSSLELGDSALYFCASSVGGYANTGELFFGEGSRLTVL.

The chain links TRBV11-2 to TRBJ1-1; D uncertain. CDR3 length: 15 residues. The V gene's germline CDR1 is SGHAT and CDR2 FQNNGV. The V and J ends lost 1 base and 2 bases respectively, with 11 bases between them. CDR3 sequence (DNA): TGTGCCAGCAGCTTAGTTCCGCTACCCAACACTGAAGCTTTCTTT. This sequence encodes CASSLVPLPNTEAFF. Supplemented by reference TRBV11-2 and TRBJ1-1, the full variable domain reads EAGVAQSPRYKIIEKRQSVAFWCNPISGHATLYWYQQILGQGPKLLIQFQNNGVVDDSQLPKDRFSAERLKGVDSTLKIQPAKLEDSAVYLCASSLVPLPNTEAFFGQGTRLTVV.

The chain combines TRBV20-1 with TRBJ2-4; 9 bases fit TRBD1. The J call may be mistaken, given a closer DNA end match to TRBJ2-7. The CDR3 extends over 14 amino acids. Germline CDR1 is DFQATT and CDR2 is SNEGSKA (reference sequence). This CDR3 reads CSALGGTGFYEQYF. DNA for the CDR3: TGCAGTGCGCTTGGGGGGACAGGGTTCTACGAGCAGTACTTC.

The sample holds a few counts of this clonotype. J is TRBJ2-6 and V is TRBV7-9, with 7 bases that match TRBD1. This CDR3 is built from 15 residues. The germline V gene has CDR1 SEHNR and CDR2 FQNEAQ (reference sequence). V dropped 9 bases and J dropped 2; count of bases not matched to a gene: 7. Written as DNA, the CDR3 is TGTGCCAGGACCGGGACAGTGACTGGGGCCAACGTCCTGACTTTC. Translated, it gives CARTGTVTGANVLTF.

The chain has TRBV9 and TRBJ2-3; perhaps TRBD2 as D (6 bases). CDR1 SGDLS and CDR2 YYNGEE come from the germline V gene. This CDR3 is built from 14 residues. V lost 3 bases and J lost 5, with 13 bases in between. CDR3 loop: CASSASLGGDTQYF. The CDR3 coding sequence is TGTGCCAGCAGCGCGAGCCTGGGGGGAGATACGCAGTATTTT.

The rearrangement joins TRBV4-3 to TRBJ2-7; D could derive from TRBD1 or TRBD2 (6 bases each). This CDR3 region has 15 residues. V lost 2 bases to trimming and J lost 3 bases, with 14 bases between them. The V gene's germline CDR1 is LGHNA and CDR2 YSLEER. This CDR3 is CASSQLLGGVYEQYF. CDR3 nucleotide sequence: TGCGCCAGCAGCCAACTCCTGGGGGGCGTCTACGAGCAGTACTTC.

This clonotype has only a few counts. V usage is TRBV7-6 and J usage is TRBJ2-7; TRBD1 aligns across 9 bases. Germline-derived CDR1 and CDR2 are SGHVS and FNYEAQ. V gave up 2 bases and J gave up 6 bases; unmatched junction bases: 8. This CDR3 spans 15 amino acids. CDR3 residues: CASSLLGQGSGEQYF. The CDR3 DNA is TGTGCCAGCAGCTTATTAGGACAGGGGTCAGGCGAGCAGTACTTC. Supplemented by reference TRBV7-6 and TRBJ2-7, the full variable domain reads GAGVSQSPRYKVTKRGQDVALRCDPISGHVSLYWYRQALGQGPEFLTYFNYEAQQDKSGLPNDRFSAERPEGSISTLTIQRTEQRDSAMYRCASSLLGQGSGEQYFGPGTRLTVT.

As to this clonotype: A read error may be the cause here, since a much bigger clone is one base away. This CDR3 reads CASSYSGRAGIYNEQFF. The DNA of the CDR3 is TGTGCCAGCAGTTACTCTGGGCGAGCGGGAATATACAATGAGCAGTTCTTC. The chain uses TRBV6-6 and TRBJ2-1; 7 bases are shared with TRBD2. Germline loops: CDR1 MNHNY, CDR2 SVGAGI (reference sequence). V lost 0 bases, J lost 4 bases, and 9 bases stayed unmatched. There are 17 residues in the CDR3.

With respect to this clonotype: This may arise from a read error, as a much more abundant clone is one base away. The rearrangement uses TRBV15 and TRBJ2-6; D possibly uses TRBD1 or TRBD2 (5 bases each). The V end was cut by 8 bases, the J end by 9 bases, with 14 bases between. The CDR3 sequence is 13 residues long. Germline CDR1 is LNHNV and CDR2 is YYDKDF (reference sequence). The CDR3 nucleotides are TGTGCCACCGGCGTCGGGACGCGCAACGTCCTGACTTTC. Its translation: CATGVGTRNVLTF.

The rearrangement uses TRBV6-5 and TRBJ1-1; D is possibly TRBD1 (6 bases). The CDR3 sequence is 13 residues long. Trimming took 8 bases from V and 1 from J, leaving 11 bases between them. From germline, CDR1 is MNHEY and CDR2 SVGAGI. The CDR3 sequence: CASAQGRNTEAFF. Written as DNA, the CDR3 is TGTGCCAGCGCCCAGGGGAGGAACACTGAAGCTTTCTTT.

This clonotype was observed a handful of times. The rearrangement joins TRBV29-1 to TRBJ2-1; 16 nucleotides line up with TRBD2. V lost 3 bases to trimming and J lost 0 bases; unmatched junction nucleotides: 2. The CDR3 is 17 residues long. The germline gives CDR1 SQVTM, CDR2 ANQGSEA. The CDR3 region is CSVDGTSGRVSYNEQFF. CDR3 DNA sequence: TGCAGCGTTGACGGGACTAGCGGGAGGGTCTCCTACAATGAGCAGTTCTTC.

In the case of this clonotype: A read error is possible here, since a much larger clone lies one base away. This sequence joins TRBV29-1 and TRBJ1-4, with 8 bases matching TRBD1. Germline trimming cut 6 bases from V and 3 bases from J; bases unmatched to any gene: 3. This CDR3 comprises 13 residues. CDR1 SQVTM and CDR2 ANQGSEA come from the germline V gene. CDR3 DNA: TGCAGCGTACCGGGACAGGCTAATGAAAAACTGTTTTTT. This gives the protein CSVPGQANEKLFF. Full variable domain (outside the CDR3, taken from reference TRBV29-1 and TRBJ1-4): SAVISQKPSRDICQRGTSLTIQCQVDSQVTMMFWYRQQPGQSLTLIATANQGSEATYESGFVIDKFPISRPNLTFSTLTVSNMSPEDSSIYLCSVPGQANEKLFFGSGTQLSVL.